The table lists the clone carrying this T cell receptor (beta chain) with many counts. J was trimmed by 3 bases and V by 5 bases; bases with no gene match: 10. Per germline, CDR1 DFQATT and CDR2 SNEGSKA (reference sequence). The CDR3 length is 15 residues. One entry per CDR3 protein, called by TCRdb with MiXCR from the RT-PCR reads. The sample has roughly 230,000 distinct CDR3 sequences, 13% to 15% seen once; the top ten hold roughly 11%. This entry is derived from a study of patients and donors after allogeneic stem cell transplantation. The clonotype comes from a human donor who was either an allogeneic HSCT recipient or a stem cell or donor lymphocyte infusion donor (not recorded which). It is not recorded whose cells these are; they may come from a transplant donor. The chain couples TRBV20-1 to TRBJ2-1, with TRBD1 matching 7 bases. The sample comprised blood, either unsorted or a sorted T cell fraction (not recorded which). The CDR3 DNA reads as TGCAGTGCTTCCTCCTCCGGGACAGACTACAATGAGCAGTTCTTC. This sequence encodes CSASSSGTDYNEQFF.